Included here is one T cell receptor (beta chain) sequence, with context. The sample is drawn from a study of blood T cell repertoires in COVID-19. The overall study: The samples span acute and convalescent COVID-19 from the United States, Italy and Spain. From T cells, B-cell-depleted T cells, or PBMCs came the material, which was cDNA or gDNA.

Per the authors' pipeline: Reference gene primer amplification yielded estimated nucleated cell counts. Measured with immunoSEQ multiplex PCR; TCRdb has only the in-frame clones, and not every one. The V and J calls and the clone size are those of that table, but D and trimming were determined from the DNA. The sample yields about 200,000 clones, around 90% seen once. Germline V lookup: CDR1 MNHEY, CDR2 SVGAGI. The CDR3 covers 15 residues. Trimming took 5 bases from V and 8 from J; bases not matched to a gene: 12. This clonotype was obtained from a man aged 40-49 years with active or convalescent COVID-19. The rearrangement joins TRBV6-5 to TRBJ2-3, with TRBD1 matching over 8 bases. The sequencing input was peripheral blood. CDR3 sequence: CASSPGTGGIGTQYF. The CDR3, as DNA: TGTGCCAGCAGTCCCGGGACAGGAGGCATTGGTACGCAGTATTTT.